This is a list of T cell receptor beta chains from one sample in a study of beta chain features in type 1 diabetes. Sequencing used immunoSEQ multiplex PCR; TCRdb keeps in-frame clones, though not all of them. Among under 250,000 clones listed, 12% to 15% were seen once. The sequencing input was naive CD4+ T cells from blood. The receptors were gathered from a woman between 35 and 50 years old in good health. Both conserved end residues are part of each CDR3. D genes are given only for firm matches. Clone size is given for some rows only: seen once, a few or many times, or a class if the clone is expanded.

TRBD1 14 TRBJ1-2 TRBV2 few CASSVDRGIGGYTF TGTGCCAGCAGTGTGGACAGGGGAATAGGTGGCTACACCTTC
TRBD1 16 TRBJ2-7 TRBV6-5 few CASSYSSWRGGNEQYF TGTGCCAGCAGTTACTCGAGTTGGAGAGGGGGCAACGAGCAGTACTTC
- 14 TRBJ2-5 TRBV9 - CASSVVTGGETQYF TGTGCCAGCAGCGTAGTAACTGGCGGGGAGACCCAGTACTTC
TRBD1 13 TRBJ1-5 TRBV7-9 few CASSYRGSQPQHF TGTGCCAGCAGCTACAGGGGGAGTCAGCCCCAGCATTTT
- 13 TRBJ2-3 TRBV5-4 - CASSFSERLTQYF TGTGCCAGCAGCTTTAGCGAAAGGTTGACGCAGTATTTT
- 15 TRBJ2-1 TRBV6-1 - CASDFSGPTYNEQFF TGTGCCAGTGATTTTAGCGGCCCAACCTACAATGAGCAGTTCTTC
TRBD1 13 TRBJ1-5 TRBV19 few CAAGQGGGQPQHF TGTGCCGCCGGACAGGGCGGGGGTCAGCCCCAGCATTTT
- 15 TRBJ1-3 TRBV7-9 - CASSLRDTGSDTIYF TGTGCCAGCAGCCTCCGGGACACGGGCTCGGACACCATATATTTT
TRBD1 15 TRBJ2-7 TRBV29-1 few CSVEGEGAAPYEQYF TGCAGCGTTGAAGGCGAGGGGGCCGCGCCCTACGAGCAGTACTTC
TRBD1 16 TRBJ1-1 TRBV5-4 few CASSPGQGKMNTEAFF TGTGCCAGCAGCCCAGGACAGGGGAAAATGAACACTGAAGCTTTCTTT
TRBD1 13 TRBJ2-7 TRBV7-9 few CASNQQGGHEQYF TGTGCCAGCAACCAACAGGGGGGCCACGAGCAGTACTTC
- 16 TRBJ1-6 TRBV7-9 - CASSYNTGHINSPLHF TGTGCCAGCAGCTATAACACGGGACACATCAATTCACCCCTCCACTTT
- 14 TRBJ1-2 TRBV5-4 few CASSLVGGTNGYTF TGTGCCAGCAGCTTGGTAGGCGGAACTAATGGCTACACCTTC
- 13 TRBJ2-7 TRBV19 few CASSPSPQGEQYF TGTGCCAGTAGCCCTAGCCCCCAAGGCGAGCAGTACTTC
- 14 TRBJ2-7 TRBV19 - CASSSRTAPYEQYF TGTGCCAGTAGTTCTCGGACAGCGCCCTACGAGCAGTACTTC
- 12 TRBJ2-7 TRBV11-2 - CASSPPLEKQYF TGTGCCAGCAGCCCCCCACTAGAAAAGCAGTACTTC
- 14 TRBJ2-3 TRBV5-1 - CASTPGGRTDTQYF TGCGCCAGCACCCCGGGCGGGCGAACAGATACGCAGTATTTT
- 18 TRBJ2-6 TRBV27 few CASTLQGKSSSGANVLTF TGTGCCAGCACCTTACAGGGAAAAAGTAGCTCAGGGGCCAACGTCCTGACTTTC
TRBD2 14 TRBJ2-3 TRBV7-9 few CASPGLEGGDTQYF TGTGCCAGCCCGGGACTAGAAGGTGGCGATACGCAGTATTTT
- 14 TRBJ2-2 TRBV6-5 few CASSYSGNTGELFF TGTGCCAGCAGTTACTCCGGGAACACCGGGGAGCTGTTTTTT
- 13 TRBJ1-6 TRBV5-4 - CASSPGDGGRVYF TGTGCCAGCAGCCCAGGGGACGGAGGGAGGGTCTACTTT
- 14 TRBJ2-5 TRBV4-2 - CASSQDRQGETQYF TGTGCCAGCAGCCAAGATAGGCAGGGAGAGACCCAGTACTTC
TRBD1 14 TRBJ1-5 TRBV19 - CASRRGQINQPQHF TGTGCCAGTAGGAGGGGACAGATCAATCAGCCCCAGCATTTT
- 15 TRBJ2-7 TRBV5-6 few CASSPTDRSTYEQYF TGTGCCAGCAGCCCTACAGACAGGAGTACCTACGAGCAGTACTTC
- 15 TRBJ2-5 TRBV7-6 - CASSKGAGFQETQYF TGTGCCAGCAGCAAAGGGGCAGGGTTCCAAGAGACCCAGTACTTC
TRBD1 15 TRBJ1-1 TRBV2 - CASSRTGGMNTEAFF TGTGCCAGCAGCCGGACAGGGGGAATGAACACTGAAGCTTTCTTT
- 15 TRBJ1-5 TRBV2 - CASSDGQGGTQPQHF TGTGCCAGCAGTGATGGGCAGGGAGGAACTCAGCCCCAGCATTTT
TRBD1 15 TRBJ2-5 TRBV9 few CASSVGTGSQETQYF TGTGCCAGCAGCGTAGGGACAGGCTCACAAGAGACCCAGTACTTC
- 15 TRBJ1-1 TRBV5-1 few CASSSRAGANTEAFF TGCGCCAGCAGCAGCCGAGCAGGGGCGAACACTGAAGCTTTCTTT
TRBD1 13 TRBJ2-1 TRBV7-2 - CASSRSQGAEQFF TGTGCCAGCAGCCGTTCACAGGGGGCTGAGCAGTTCTTC
- 17 TRBJ2-2 TRBV4-1 few CASRPGRTGTNTGELFF TGCGCCAGCAGGCCCGGACGGACTGGAACGAACACCGGGGAGCTGTTTTTT
- 13 TRBJ1-1 TRBV7-2 - CASSGSGNTEAFF TGTGCCAGCAGTGGTTCGGGGAACACTGAAGCTTTCTTT
- 15 TRBJ1-2 TRBV6-1 - CASSEGGQPFYGYTF TGTGCCAGCAGTGAGGGGGGGCAGCCGTTCTATGGCTACACCTTC
- 17 TRBJ2-5 TRBV11-2 - CASSLDLRGPVQETQYF TGTGCCAGCAGCTTAGATCTGCGGGGGCCGGTCCAAGAGACCCAGTACTTC
- 16 TRBJ1-5 TRBV6-6 few CASSYSRSRSNQPQHF TGTGCCAGCAGTTACTCGAGATCCAGGTCCAATCAGCCCCAGCATTTT
- 14 TRBJ2-2 TRBV9 - CASSSSTGDGELFF TGTGCCAGCAGCTCCTCAACGGGGGACGGGGAGCTGTTTTTT
TRBD1 16 TRBJ1-5 TRBV14 - CASSHLNRGSNQPQHF TGTGCCAGCAGCCATCTCAACAGGGGTAGCAATCAGCCCCAGCATTTT
TRBD1 13 TRBJ2-2 TRBV2 - CASSGQGSGELFF TGTGCCAGCAGCGGACAGGGTTCCGGGGAGCTGTTTTTT
TRBD1 13 TRBJ1-2 TRBV6-6 - CASSSGTGEGYTF TGTGCCAGCAGTTCCGGGACAGGGGAAGGCTACACCTTC
TRBD1 15 TRBJ2-1 TRBV18 few CASSGRQGLHNEQFF TGTGCCAGCTCTGGGAGACAGGGGCTACACAATGAGCAGTTCTTC
- 15 TRBJ2-7 TRBV5-1 few CASSPQRTPSYEQYF TGCGCCAGCAGCCCTCAGCGTACTCCCAGCTACGAGCAGTACTTC
- 15 TRBJ2-3 TRBV12-5 - CASGPSWGGTDTQYF TGTGCTAGTGGTCCTTCCTGGGGGGGCACAGATACGCAGTATTTT
- 14 TRBJ2-5 TRBV7-6 few CASSLVSGGETQYF TGTGCCAGCAGCTTAGTCTCCGGGGGTGAGACCCAGTACTTC
- 14 TRBJ2-7 TRBV7-2 few CASSLKTGSYEQYF TGTGCCAGCAGCTTAAAAACAGGGTCCTACGAGCAGTACTTC